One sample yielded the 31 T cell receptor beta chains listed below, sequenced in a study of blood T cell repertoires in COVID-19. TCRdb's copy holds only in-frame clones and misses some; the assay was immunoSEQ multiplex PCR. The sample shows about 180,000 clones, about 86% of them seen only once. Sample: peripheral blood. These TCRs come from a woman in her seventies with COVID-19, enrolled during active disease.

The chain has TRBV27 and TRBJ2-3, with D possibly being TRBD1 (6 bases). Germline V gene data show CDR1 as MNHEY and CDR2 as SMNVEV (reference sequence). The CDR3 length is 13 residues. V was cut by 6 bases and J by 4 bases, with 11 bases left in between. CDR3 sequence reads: CASSRGRADTQYF. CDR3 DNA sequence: TGTGCCAGCAGCAGGGGTAGGGCAGATACGCAGTATTTT.

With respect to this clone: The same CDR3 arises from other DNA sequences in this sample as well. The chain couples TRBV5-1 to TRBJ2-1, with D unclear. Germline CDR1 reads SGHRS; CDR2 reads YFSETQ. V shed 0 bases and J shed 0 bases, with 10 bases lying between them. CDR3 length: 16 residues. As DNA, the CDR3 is TGCGCCAGCAGCTTGGCCACGGGTAGCTCCTACAATGAGCAGTTCTTC. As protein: CASSLATGSSYNEQFF.

The CDR3 is CASSPSGLAGIYEQYF. The CDR3 DNA follows: TGTGCCAGCAGCCCTTCAGGACTAGCGGGAATCTACGAGCAGTACTTC. This chain uses TRBV6-2 or TRBV6-3 with TRBJ2-7; 12 bases line up with TRBD2. The CDR3 consists of 16 residues. V lost 6 bases to trimming and J lost 3 bases; unmatched junction nucleotides: 9. Germline-derived CDR1 and CDR2 are MNHEY and SVGEGT.

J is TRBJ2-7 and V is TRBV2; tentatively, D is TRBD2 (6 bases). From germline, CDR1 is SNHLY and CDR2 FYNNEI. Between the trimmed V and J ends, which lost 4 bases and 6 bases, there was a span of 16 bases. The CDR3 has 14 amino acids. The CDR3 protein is CASSGPAWRVEQYF. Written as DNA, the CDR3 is TGTGCCAGCAGTGGCCCTGCGTGGAGGGTCGAGCAGTACTTC.

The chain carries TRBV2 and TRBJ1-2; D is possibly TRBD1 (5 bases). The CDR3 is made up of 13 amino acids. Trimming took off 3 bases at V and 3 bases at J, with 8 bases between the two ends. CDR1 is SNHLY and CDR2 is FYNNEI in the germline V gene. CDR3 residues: CASSEYRYYGYTF. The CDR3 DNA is TGTGCCAGCAGTGAGTACAGGTACTATGGCTACACCTTC.

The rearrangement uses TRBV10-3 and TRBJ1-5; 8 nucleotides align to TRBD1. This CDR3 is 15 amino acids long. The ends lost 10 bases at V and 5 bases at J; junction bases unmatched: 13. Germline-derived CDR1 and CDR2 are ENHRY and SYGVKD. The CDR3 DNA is TGTGCCACCGACAGAACAGGGGGGTCGGATCAGCCCCAGCATTTT. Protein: CATDRTGGSDQPQHF.

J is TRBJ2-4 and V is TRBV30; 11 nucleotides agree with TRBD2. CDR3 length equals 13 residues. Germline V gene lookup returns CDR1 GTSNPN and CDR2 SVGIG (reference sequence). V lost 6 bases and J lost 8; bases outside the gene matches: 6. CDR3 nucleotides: TGTGCCTGCCGAGTAGCGGGAGGGGACATTCAGTACTTC. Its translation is CACRVAGGDIQYF.

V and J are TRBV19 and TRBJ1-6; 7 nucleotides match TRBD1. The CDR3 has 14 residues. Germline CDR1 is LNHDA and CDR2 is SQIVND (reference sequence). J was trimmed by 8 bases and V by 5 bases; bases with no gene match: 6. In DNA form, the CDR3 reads TGTGCCAGTAGTCCAGACAGGGTGGATTCACCCCTCCACTTT. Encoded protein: CASSPDRVDSPLHF.

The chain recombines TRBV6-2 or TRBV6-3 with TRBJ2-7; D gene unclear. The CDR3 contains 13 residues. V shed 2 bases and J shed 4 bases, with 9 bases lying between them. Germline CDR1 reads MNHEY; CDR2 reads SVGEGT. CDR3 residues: CASSYGPLYEQYF. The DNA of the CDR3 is TGTGCCAGCAGTTACGGCCCCCTTTACGAGCAGTACTTC.

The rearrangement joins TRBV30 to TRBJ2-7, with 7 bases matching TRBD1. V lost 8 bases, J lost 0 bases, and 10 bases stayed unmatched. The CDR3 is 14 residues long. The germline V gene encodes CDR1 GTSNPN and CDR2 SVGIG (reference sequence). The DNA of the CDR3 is TGTGCCGCACCCCGGGACAGTGTCTCCTACGAGCAGTACTTC. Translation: CAAPRDSVSYEQYF.

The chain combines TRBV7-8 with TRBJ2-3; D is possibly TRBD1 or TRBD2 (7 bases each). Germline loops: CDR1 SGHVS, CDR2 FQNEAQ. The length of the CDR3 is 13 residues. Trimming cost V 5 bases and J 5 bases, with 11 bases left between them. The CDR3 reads CASSQGGGDTQYF. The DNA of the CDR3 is TGTGCCAGCAGCCAGGGGGGGGGAGATACGCAGTATTTT.

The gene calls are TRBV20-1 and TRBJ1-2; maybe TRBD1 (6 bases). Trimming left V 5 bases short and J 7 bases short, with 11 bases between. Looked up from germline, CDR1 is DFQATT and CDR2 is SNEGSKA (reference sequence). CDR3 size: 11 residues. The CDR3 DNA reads TGCAGTGCTGCCAGGGGCGGTGGCTACACCTTC. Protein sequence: CSAARGGGYTF.

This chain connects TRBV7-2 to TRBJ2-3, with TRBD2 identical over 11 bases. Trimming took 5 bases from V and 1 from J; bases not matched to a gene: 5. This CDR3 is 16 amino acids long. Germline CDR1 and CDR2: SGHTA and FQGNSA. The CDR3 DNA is TGTGCCAGCAGCACTAGCGGGGGACAGGGCACAGATACGCAGTATTTT. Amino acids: CASSTSGGQGTDTQYF.

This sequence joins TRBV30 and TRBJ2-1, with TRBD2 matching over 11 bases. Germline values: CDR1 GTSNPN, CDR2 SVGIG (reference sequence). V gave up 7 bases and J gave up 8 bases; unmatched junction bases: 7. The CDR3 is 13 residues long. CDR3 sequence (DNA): TGTGCCTTAACTAGCGGGAGACGTCATGAGCAGTTCTTC. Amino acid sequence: CALTSGRRHEQFF.

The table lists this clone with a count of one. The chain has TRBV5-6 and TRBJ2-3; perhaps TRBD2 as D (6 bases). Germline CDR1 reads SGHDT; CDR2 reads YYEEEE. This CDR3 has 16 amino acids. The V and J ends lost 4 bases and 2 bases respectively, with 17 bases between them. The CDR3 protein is CASSPLGRGVTDTQYF. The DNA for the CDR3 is TGTGCCAGCAGCCCGTTGGGGCGGGGAGTCACAGATACGCAGTATTTT.

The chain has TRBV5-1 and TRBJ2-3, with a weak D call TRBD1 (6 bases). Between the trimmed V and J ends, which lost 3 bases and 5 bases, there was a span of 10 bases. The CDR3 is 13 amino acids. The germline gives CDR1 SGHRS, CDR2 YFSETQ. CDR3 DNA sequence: TGCGCCAGCAGCTCGCCAGGGGAAGATACGCAGTATTTT. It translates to CASSSPGEDTQYF. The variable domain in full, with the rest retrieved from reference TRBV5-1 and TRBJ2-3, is KAGVTQTPRYLIKTRGQQVTLSCSPISGHRSVSWYQQTPGQGLQFLFEYFSETQRNKGNFPGRFSGRQFSNSRSEMNVSTLELGDSALYLCASSSPGEDTQYFGPGTRLTVL.

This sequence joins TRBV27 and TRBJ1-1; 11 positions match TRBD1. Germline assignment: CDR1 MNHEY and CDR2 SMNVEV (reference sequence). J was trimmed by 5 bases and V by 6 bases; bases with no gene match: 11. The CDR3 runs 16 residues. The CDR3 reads CASSKTDRGLRTEAFF. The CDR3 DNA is TGTGCCAGCAGCAAAACGGACAGGGGGCTTAGGACTGAAGCTTTCTTT.

In nucleotides, the CDR3 is TGTGCCAGCAGCAAACAGGGTCTACGTTCCGAGCAGTACTTC. This sequence encodes CASSKQGLRSEQYF. The chain carries TRBV6-5 and TRBJ2-7; D is perhaps TRBD1 (6 bases). V shed 6 bases and J shed 6 bases, with 18 bases lying between them. Germline V gives CDR1 MNHEY, CDR2 SVGAGI. This CDR3 is 14 amino acids long.

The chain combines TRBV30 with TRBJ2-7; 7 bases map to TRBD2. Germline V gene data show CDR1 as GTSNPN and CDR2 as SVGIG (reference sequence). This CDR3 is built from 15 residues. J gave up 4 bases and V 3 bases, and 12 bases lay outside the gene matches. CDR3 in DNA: TGTGCCTGGAGCACAAATGGACTAGTCGGGTACGAGCAGTACTTC. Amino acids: CAWSTNGLVGYEQYF.

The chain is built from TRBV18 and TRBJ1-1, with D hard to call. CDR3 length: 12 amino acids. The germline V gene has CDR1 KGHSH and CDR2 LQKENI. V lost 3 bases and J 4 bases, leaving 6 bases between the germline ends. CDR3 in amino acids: CASSPRATEAFF. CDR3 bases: TGTGCCAGCTCACCGAGGGCCACTGAAGCTTTCTTT.

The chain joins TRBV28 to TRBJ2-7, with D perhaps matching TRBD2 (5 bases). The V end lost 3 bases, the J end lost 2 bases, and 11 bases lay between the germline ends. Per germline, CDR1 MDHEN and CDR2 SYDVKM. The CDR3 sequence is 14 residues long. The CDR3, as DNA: TGTGCCAGCAGTTTGGGTCGGGGTCCCTACGAGCAGTACTTC. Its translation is CASSLGRGPYEQYF.

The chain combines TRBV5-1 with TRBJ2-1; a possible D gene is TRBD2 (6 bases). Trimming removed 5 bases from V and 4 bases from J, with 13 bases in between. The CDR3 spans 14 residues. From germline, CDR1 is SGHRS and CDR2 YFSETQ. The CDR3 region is CASSIGGSYNEQFF. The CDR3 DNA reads TGCGCCAGCAGTATAGGAGGGAGTTACAATGAGCAGTTCTTC.

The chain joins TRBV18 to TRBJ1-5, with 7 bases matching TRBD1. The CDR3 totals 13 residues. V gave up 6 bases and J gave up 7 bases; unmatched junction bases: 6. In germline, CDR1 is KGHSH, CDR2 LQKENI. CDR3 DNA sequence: TGTGCCAGCTCCCAAGGGGGCGGCCAGCCCCAGCATTTT. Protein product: CASSQGGGQPQHF.

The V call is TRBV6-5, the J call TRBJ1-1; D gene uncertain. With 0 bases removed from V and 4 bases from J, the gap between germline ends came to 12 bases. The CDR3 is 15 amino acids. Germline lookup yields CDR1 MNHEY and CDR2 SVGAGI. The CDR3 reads CASSYSGGSGTEAFF. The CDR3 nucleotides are TGTGCCAGCAGTTACTCGGGAGGGTCCGGCACTGAAGCTTTCTTT.

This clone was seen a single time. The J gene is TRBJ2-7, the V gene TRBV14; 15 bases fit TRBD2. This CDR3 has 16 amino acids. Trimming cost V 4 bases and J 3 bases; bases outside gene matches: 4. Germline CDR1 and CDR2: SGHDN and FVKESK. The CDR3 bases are TGTGCCAGCAGCCCGGGACTAGCGGGAGGCAACTACGAGCAGTACTTC. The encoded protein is CASSPGLAGGNYEQYF.

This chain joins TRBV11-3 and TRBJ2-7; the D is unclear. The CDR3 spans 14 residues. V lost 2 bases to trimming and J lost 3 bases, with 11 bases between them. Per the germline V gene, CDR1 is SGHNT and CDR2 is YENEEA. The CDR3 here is CASSLYGKSYEQYF. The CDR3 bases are TGTGCCAGCAGCTTATACGGTAAAAGCTACGAGCAGTACTTC. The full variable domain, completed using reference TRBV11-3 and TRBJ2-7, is EAGVVQSPRYKIIEKKQPVAFWCNPISGHNTLYWYLQNLGQGPELLIRYENEEAVDDSQLPKDRFSAERLKGVDSTLKIQPAELGDSAVYLCASSLYGKSYEQYFGPGTRLTVT.

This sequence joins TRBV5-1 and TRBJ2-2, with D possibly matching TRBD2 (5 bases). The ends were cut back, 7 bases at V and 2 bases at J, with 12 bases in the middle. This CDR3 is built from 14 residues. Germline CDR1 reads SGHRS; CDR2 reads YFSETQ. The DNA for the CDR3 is TGCGCCAGCCACCGGGATTATAACACCGGGGAGCTGTTTTTT. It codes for CASHRDYNTGELFF.

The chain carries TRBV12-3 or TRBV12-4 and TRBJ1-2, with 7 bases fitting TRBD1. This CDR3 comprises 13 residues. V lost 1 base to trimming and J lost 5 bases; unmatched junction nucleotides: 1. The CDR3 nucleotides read TGTGCCAGCAGTTTAGGACAGGGTTATGGCTACACCTTC. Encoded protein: CASSLGQGYGYTF.

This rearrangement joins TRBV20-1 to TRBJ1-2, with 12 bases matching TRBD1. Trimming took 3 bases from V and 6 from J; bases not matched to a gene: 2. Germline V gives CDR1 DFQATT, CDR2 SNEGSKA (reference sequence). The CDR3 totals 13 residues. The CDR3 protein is CSASGTGGNGYTF. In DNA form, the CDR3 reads TGCAGTGCTAGTGGGACAGGGGGCAATGGCTACACCTTC.

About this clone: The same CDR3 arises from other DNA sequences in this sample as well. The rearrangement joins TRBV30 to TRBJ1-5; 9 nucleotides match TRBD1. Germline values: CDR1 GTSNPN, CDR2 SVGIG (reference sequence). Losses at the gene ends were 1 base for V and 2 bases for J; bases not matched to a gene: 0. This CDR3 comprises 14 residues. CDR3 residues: CAWSGDRGNQPQHF. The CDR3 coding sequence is TGTGCCTGGAGTGGGGACAGGGGCAATCAGCCCCAGCATTTT.

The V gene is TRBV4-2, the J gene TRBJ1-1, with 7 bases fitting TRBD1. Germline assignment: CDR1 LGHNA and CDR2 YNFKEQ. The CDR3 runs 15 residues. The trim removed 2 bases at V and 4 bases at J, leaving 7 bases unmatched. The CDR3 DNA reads TGTGCCAGCAGCCAACGAGGGGCAGGGGGCACTGAAGCTTTCTTT. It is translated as CASSQRGAGGTEAFF.